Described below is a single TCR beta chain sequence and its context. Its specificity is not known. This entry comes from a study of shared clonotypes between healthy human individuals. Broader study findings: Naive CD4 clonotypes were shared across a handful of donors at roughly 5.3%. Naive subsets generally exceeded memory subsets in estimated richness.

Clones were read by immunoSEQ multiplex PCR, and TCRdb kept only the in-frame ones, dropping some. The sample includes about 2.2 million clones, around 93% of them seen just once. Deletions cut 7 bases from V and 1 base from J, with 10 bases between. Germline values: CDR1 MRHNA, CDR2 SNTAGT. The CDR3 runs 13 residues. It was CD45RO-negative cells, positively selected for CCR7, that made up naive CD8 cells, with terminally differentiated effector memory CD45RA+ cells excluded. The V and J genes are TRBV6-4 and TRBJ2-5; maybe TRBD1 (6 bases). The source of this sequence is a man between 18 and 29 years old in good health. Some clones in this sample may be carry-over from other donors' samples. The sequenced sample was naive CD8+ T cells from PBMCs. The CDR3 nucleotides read TGTGCCAGCACCAGGACAGTCCAAGAGACCCAGTACTTC. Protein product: CASTRTVQETQYF.